There are a few counts of the clone carrying this T cell receptor beta chain. The antigen is undetermined. Each cDNA molecule carried a unique molecular identifier. TCRdb itself ran the 5' RACE reads through MiXCR, one entry per CDR3 protein. The profile shows 55,000 to 70,000 distinct CDR3 sequences, about a tenth of them singletons. This record belongs to a study of early T cells in non-severe SARS-CoV-2 infection. Overall study: Alpha and beta chains were unpaired, from unsorted whole-blood bulk RNA.

This CDR3 is built from 10 residues. Germline CDR1 SNHLY, CDR2 FYNNEI. With 8 bases removed from V and 3 bases from J, the gap between germline ends came to 4 bases. Study-wide points: Private and CD4 specificities were missed by VDJdb matching, skewed to anti-spike CD8.

The chain is built from TRBV2 and TRBJ1-1, with D hard to call. The sequencing input was whole blood. The TCR comes from an adult who was a healthcare worker with PCR-confirmed SARS-CoV-2 infection or an uninfected control (not recorded which). The chain's CDR3 is CASEYTEAFF. DNA of the CDR3: TGTGCCAGCGAATACACTGAAGCTTTCTTT.